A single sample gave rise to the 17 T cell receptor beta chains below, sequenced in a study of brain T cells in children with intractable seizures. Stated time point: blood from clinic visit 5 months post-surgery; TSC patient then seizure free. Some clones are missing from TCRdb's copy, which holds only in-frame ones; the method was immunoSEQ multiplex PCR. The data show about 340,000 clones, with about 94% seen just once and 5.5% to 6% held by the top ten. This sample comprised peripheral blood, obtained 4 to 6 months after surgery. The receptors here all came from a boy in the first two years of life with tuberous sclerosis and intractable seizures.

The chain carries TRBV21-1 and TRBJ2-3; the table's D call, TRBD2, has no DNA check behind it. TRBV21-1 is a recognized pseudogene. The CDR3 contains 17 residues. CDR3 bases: TGTGCCAGCAGCACCCGAAGGCCGGGGACTCCGTCGGATACGCAGTATTTT. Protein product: CASSTRRPGTPSDTQYF.

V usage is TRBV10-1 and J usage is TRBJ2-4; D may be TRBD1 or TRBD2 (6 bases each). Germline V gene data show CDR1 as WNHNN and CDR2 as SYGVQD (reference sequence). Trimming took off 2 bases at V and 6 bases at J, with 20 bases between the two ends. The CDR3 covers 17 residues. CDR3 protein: CASSETAGHGSGNIQYF. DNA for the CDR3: TGCGCCAGCAGTGAGACCGCGGGACACGGGAGTGGAAACATTCAGTACTTC.

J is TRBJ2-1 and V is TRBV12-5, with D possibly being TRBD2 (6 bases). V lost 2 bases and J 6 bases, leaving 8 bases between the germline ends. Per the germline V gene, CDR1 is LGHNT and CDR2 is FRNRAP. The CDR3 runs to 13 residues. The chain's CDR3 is CASGLPGVNEQFF. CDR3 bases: TGTGCTAGTGGTTTGCCGGGAGTCAATGAGCAGTTCTTC.

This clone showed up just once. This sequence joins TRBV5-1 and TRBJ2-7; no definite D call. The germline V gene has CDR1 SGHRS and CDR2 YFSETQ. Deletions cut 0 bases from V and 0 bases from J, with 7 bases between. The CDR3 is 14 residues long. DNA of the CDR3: TGCGCCAGCAGCTTGGATGCAGTCTCCTACGAGCAGTACTTC. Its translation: CASSLDAVSYEQYF. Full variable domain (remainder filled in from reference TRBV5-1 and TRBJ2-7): KAGVTQTPRYLIKTRGQQVTLSCSPISGHRSVSWYQQTPGQGLQFLFEYFSETQRNKGNFPGRFSGRQFSNSRSEMNVSTLELGDSALYLCASSLDAVSYEQYFGPGTRLTVT.

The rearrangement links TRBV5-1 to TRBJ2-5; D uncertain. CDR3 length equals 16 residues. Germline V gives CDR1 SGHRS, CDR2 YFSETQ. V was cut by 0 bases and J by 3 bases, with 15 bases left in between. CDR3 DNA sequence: TGCGCCAGCAGCTTGGGGTGGTTCCGGGCGGAAGAGACCCAGTACTTC. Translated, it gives CASSLGWFRAEETQYF.

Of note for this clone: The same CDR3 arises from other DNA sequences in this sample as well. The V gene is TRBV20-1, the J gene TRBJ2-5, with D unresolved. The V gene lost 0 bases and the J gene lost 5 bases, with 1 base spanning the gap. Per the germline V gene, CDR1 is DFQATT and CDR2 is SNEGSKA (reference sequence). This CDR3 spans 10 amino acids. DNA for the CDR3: TGCAGTGCTAGAGAGGAGACCCAGTACTTC. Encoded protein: CSAREETQYF.

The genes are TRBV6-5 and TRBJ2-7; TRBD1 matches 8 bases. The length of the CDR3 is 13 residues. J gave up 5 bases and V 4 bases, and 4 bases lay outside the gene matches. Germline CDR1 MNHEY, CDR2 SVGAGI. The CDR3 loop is CASSWTGKDEQYF. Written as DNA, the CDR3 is TGTGCCAGCAGTTGGACAGGGAAGGACGAGCAGTACTTC.

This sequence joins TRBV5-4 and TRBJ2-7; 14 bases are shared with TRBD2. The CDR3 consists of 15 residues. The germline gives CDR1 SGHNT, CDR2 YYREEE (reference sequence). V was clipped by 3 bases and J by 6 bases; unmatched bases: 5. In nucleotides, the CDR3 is TGTGCCAGCAGCTCTGGACTAGCGGGGGGTCTCGAGCAGTACTTC. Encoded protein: CASSSGLAGGLEQYF.

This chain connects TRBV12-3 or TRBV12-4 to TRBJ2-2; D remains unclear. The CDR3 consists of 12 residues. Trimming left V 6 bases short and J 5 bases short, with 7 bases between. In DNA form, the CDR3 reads TGTGCCAGCAGGGAATATACCGGGGAGCTGTTTTTT. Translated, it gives CASREYTGELFF.

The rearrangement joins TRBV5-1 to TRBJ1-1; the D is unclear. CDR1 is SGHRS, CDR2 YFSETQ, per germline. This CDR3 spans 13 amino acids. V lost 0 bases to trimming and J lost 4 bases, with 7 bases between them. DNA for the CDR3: TGCGCCAGCAGCTTGGTATTTCCCACTGAAGCTTTCTTT. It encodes CASSLVFPTEAFF. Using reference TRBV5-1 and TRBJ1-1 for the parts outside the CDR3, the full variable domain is KAGVTQTPRYLIKTRGQQVTLSCSPISGHRSVSWYQQTPGQGLQFLFEYFSETQRNKGNFPGRFSGRQFSNSRSEMNVSTLELGDSALYLCASSLVFPTEAFFGQGTRLTVV.

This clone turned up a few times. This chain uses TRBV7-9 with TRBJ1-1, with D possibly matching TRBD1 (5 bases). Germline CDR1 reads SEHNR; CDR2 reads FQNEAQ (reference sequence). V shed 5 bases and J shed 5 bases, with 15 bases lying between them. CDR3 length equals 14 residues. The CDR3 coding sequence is TGTGCCAGCAGCCCCGTACGGGGGTGGACTGAAGCTTTCTTT. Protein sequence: CASSPVRGWTEAFF.

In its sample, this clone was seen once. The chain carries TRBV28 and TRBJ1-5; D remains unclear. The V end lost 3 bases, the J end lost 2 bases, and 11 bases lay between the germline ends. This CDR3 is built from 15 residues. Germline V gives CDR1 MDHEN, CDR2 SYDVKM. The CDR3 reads CASSFDPAGNQPQHF. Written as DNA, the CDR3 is TGTGCCAGCAGTTTCGATCCGGCGGGCAATCAGCCCCAGCATTTT.

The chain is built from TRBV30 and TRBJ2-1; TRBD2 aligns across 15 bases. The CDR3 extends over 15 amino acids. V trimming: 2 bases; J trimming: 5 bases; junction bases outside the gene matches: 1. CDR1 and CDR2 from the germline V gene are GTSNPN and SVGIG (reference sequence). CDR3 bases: TGTGCCTGGAGTTGGACTAGCGGGAGGGACAATGAGCAGTTCTTC. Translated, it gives CAWSWTSGRDNEQFF.

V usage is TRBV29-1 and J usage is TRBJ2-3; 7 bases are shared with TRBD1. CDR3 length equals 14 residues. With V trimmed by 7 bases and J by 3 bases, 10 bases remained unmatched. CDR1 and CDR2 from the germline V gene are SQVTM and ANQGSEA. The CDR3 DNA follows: TGCAGCGCCCCGACAGGGTACGAGACAGATACGCAGTATTTT. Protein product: CSAPTGYETDTQYF.

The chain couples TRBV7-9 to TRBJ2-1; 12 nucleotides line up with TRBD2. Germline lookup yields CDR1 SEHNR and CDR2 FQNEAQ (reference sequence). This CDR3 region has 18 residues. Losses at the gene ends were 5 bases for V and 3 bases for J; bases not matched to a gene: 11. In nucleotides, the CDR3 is TGTGCCAGCAGCGCTAGCGGTAGGACTAGCGGGGACTACAATGAGCAGTTCTTC. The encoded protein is CASSASGRTSGDYNEQFF. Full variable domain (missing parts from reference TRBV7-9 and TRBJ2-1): DTGVSQNPRHKITKRGQNVTFRCDPISEHNRLYWYRQTLGQGPEFLTYFQNEAQLEKSRLLSDRFSAERPKGSFSTLEIQRTEQGDSAMYLCASSASGRTSGDYNEQFFGPGTRLTVL.

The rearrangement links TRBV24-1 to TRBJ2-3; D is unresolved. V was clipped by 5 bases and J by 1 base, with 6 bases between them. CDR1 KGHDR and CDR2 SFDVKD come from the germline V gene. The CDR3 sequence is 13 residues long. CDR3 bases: TGTGCCACCAGTGCCCTGGGCACAGATACGCAGTATTTT. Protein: CATSALGTDTQYF.

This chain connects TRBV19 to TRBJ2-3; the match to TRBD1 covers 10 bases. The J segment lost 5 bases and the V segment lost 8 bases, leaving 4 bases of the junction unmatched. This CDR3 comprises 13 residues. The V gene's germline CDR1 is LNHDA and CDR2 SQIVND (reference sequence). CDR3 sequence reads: CASGTGVRDTQYF. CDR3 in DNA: TGTGCCAGTGGGACAGGGGTGAGAGATACGCAGTATTTT.